These T cell receptor beta chains were read from a single sample in a study of blood T cells in healthy people across ages. A single record per CDR3 protein comes from TCRdb applying MiXCR to the 5' RACE reads. The sample includes 600,000 to 900,000 distinct CDR3 sequences, more than 25% of them seen just once. This sample was shared with a second study, whose subject was T cells of mothers and their children.

The sequenced sample was blood. The source of these receptors is a boy aged 10-17 years in good health. Each CDR3 is given with its conserved first and last residue. The D gene is left open where the match is weak. Part of the rows lack a size; the others show once, few, many or a class for expanded clones.

v_call	d_call	j_call	clone_size	cdr3_aa	cdr3_nt
TRBV6-1	TRBD1	TRBJ1-1	.	CASSADRGENTEAFF	TGTGCCAGCAGTGCGGACAGGGGGGAGAACACTGAAGCTTTCTTT
TRBV12-3/TRBV12-4	TRBD2	TRBJ2-7	few	CASSFGTRAASSYEQYF	TGTGCCAGCAGTTTCGGGACTAGGGCCGCCTCGTCCTACGAGCAGTACTTC
TRBV10-2	TRBD1	TRBJ1-4	few	CASSKGTDATNEKLFF	TGCGCCAGCTCCAAAGGGACAGATGCAACTAATGAAAAACTGTTTTTT
TRBV10-3	TRBD2	TRBJ2-7	.	CAISELAGETTLEQYF	TGTGCCATCAGTGAGCTAGCGGGGGAGACTACGTTGGAGCAGTACTTC
TRBV12-3/TRBV12-4	TRBD1	TRBJ2-7	.	CASSTPGTGTYEQYF	TGTGCCAGCAGTACCCCCGGGACAGGGACCTACGAGCAGTACTTC
TRBV7-2	TRBD2	TRBJ2-7	few	CASSPERLAGGRSPYEQYF	TGTGCCAGCAGCCCGGAACGACTGGCTGGCGGGAGGTCCCCCTACGAGCAGTACTTC
TRBV6-5	TRBD2	TRBJ2-5	.	CATTSGGEETQYF	TGTGCCACGACTAGCGGGGGGGAAGAGACCCAGTACTTC
TRBV5-1	.	TRBJ2-1	few	CASSLTSPSSYNEQFF	TGCGCCAGCAGCTTGACTAGCCCAAGCTCCTACAATGAGCAGTTCTTC
TRBV20-1	TRBD1	TRBJ2-5	few	CSARPPDRGQETQYF	TGCAGTGCTAGACCCCCCGACAGGGGCCAAGAGACCCAGTACTTC
TRBV20-1	.	TRBJ2-1	.	CSARDAGQDNEQFF	TGCAGTGCTAGAGATGCGGGACAAGACAATGAGCAGTTCTTC
TRBV30	.	TRBJ1-1	few	CAWSVTGTTEAFF	TGTGCCTGGAGCGTCACAGGGACCACTGAAGCTTTCTTT
TRBV6-1	TRBD1	TRBJ1-6	.	CASSGQGVSPLHF	TGTGCCAGCAGTGGACAGGGGGTTTCACCCCTCCACTTT
TRBV7-2	TRBD1	TRBJ1-6	few	CASSPRDRGSPLHF	TGTGCCAGCAGCCCGCGGGACAGGGGTTCACCCCTCCACTTT
TRBV28	.	TRBJ1-4	.	CASSLVRENEKLFF	TGTGCCAGCAGTTTAGTAAGGGAGAATGAAAAACTGTTTTTT
TRBV7-8	.	TRBJ2-1	many	CASRLTIEQFF	TGTGCCAGCAGGCTGACAATTGAGCAGTTCTTC
TRBV6-5	TRBD1	TRBJ1-6	.	CASLGQYNSPLHF	TGTGCCAGCTTGGGACAGTATAATTCACCCCTCCACTTT
TRBV12-5	.	TRBJ1-6	.	CASGLDLPPIHF	TGTGCTAGTGGTTTGGACCTACCTCCCATCCACTTT
TRBV4-2	.	TRBJ1-1	.	CASSQASASTEAFF	TGTGCCAGCAGCCAAGCGTCAGCGAGCACTGAAGCTTTCTTT
TRBV12-3/TRBV12-4	.	TRBJ1-2	.	CASNDRGGSLLEGYTF	TGTGCCAGCAATGATCGGGGGGGGTCACTTCTAGAGGGCTACACCTTC
TRBV6-2/TRBV6-3	TRBD2	TRBJ2-4	.	CASSGTSEPNIQYF	TGTGCCAGCAGCGGGACTAGCGAACCAAACATTCAGTACTTC
TRBV7-9	.	TRBJ2-7	few	CASSSPDRNYEQYF	TGTGCCAGCAGCTCCCCCGACAGGAACTACGAGCAGTACTTC
TRBV12-3/TRBV12-4	TRBD1	TRBJ1-1	.	CASSLTGGAFPEAFF	TGTGCCAGCAGTCTTACAGGGGGCGCGTTCCCTGAAGCTTTCTTT
TRBV5-1	.	TRBJ1-3	.	CASSRTFPSGNTIYF	TGCGCCAGCAGCAGGACATTTCCCTCTGGAAACACCATATATTTT
TRBV6-6	.	TRBJ2-5	few	CASSYNPVGTQYF	TGTGCCAGCAGTTACAATCCGGTAGGGACCCAGTACTTC
TRBV4-1	.	TRBJ2-3	few	CASSQDREVISTDTQYF	TGCGCCAGCAGCCAAGATAGAGAGGTAATTAGCACAGATACGCAGTATTTT
TRBV5-1	.	TRBJ2-3	.	CASSLADPTDTQYF	TGCGCCAGCAGCTTGGCGGACCCCACAGATACGCAGTATTTT
TRBV5-1	.	TRBJ1-4	many	CASSLDRNEKLFF	TGCGCCAGCAGCTTGGACAGGAATGAAAAACTGTTTTTT
TRBV6-2/TRBV6-3	.	TRBJ2-7	.	CASKGNPSSYEQYF	TGTGCCAGCAAAGGGAATCCCTCCTCCTACGAGCAGTACTTC
TRBV20-1	.	TRBJ2-7	.	CSARDLAGPVEQYF	TGCAGTGCTAGAGATCTGGCAGGGCCGGTCGAGCAGTACTTC
TRBV29-1	.	TRBJ1-2	.	CSVGQDFYGYTF	TGCAGCGTTGGACAGGACTTTTATGGCTACACCTTC
TRBV5-1	.	TRBJ2-3	.	CASAGPNTDTQYF	TGCGCCAGCGCCGGCCCTAACACAGATACGCAGTATTTT
TRBV3-1	.	TRBJ2-1	.	CASSQGTPSYNEQFF	TGTGCCAGCAGCCAAGGTACCCCCTCCTACAATGAGCAGTTCTTC
TRBV6-6	.	TRBJ1-1	few	CASTQQVSHTEAFF	TGTGCCAGCACCCAACAAGTATCGCACACTGAAGCTTTCTTT
TRBV4-1	TRBD2	TRBJ2-1	.	CASSQEISGASYNEQFF	TGCGCCAGCAGCCAAGAGATTAGCGGGGCGTCCTACAATGAGCAGTTCTTC
TRBV30	TRBD2	TRBJ2-4	.	CAWSALTELAVQYF	TGTGCCTGGAGTGCCCTTACGGAGCTAGCGGTTCAGTACTTC
TRBV5-1	TRBD1	TRBJ2-5	.	CASSQGTGEETQYF	TGCGCCAGCAGCCAAGGGACAGGGGAAGAGACCCAGTACTTC
TRBV11-3	.	TRBJ1-1	few	CASSFVRDTEAFF	TGTGCCAGCAGCTTCGTTCGTGACACTGAAGCTTTCTTT
TRBV30	.	TRBJ2-5	.	CAWRGPGDQETQYF	TGTGCCTGGCGGGGACCCGGAGACCAAGAGACCCAGTACTTC
TRBV18	TRBD2	TRBJ2-5	few	CASSPRTSAQGETQYF	TGTGCCAGCTCCCCTAGGACTAGCGCCCAGGGAGAGACCCAGTACTTC
TRBV7-2	.	TRBJ2-5	few	CASSSPALGKETQYF	TGTGCCAGCAGCTCCCCAGCCTTAGGTAAAGAGACCCAGTACTTC
TRBV3-1	.	TRBJ2-7	.	CASSQGAGGPYEQYF	TGTGCCAGCAGCCAAGGAGCCGGGGGTCCCTACGAGCAGTACTTC
TRBV7-3	.	TRBJ2-2	.	CASSPHGGGQGGELFF	TGTGCCAGCAGCCCCCATGGTGGCGGCCAGGGCGGGGAGCTGTTTTTT
TRBV7-6	.	TRBJ2-4	few	CASIRRTALLAKNIQYF	TGTGCCAGCATCCGGCGGACAGCACTCCTAGCCAAAAACATTCAGTACTTC
TRBV6-4	TRBD1	TRBJ2-1	.	CASSSTGSPYNEQFF	TGTGCCAGCAGTTCGACAGGGTCGCCTTACAATGAGCAGTTCTTC
TRBV12-5	.	TRBJ1-5	.	CASGLVTGKVQPQHF	TGTGCTAGTGGTTTGGTCACAGGGAAGGTTCAGCCCCAGCATTTT
TRBV20-1	TRBD2	TRBJ2-1	few	CSARAGGLYNEQFF	TGCAGTGCAAGAGCGGGGGGCCTCTACAATGAGCAGTTCTTC
TRBV7-9	.	TRBJ1-3	.	CASGPSSGNTIYF	TGTGCCAGCGGGCCTAGCTCTGGAAACACCATATATTTT
TRBV12-3/TRBV12-4	.	TRBJ1-2	few	CASRRVPSNGYTF	TGTGCCAGCAGGCGCGTTCCCTCAAATGGCTACACCTTC
TRBV30	.	TRBJ2-1	.	CAWSGTGDNEQFF	TGTGCCTGGAGTGGAACGGGGGACAATGAGCAGTTCTTC
TRBV28	.	TRBJ2-5	.	CASRPHAGVRQTQYF	TGTGCCAGCAGACCCCATGCCGGGGTTAGGCAGACCCAGTACTTC
TRBV7-9	TRBD1	TRBJ2-4	few	CASSLVGQGRDIQYF	TGTGCCAGCAGCTTAGTTGGACAGGGACGAGACATTCAGTACTTC
TRBV11-2	TRBD2	TRBJ2-1	many	CASSPGLAGANEQFF	TGTGCCAGCAGCCCGGGACTAGCGGGGGCCAATGAGCAGTTCTTC
TRBV18	.	TRBJ1-1	.	CASSPARADTEAFF	TGTGCCAGCTCACCAGCCAGGGCCGACACTGAAGCTTTCTTT